The rows below give T cell receptor beta chains drawn from one sample of a study of T cells in Graves' hyperthyroidism and ophthalmopathy. TCRdb re-analysed the multiplex PCR reads in MiXCR, keeping a single row per CDR3 protein. The table lists around 800,000 distinct CDR3 sequences, around 39% of them singletons. The sample was blood. The receptors shown here come from a man between 18 and 29 years old with Graves' hyperthyroidism. CDR3s include the opening cysteine and the closing phenylalanine or tryptophan. Each record gives: clone size, V gene, CDR3 length, D gene, J gene, CDR3 protein, CDR3 DNA. A D gene is named only where the DNA matches it firmly. The size entry is marked missing in some rows and otherwise reads once, few, many or a size class.

size: few; V: TRBV11-3; length: 12; D: .; J: TRBJ1-2; CDR3: CASSLEAGSESF; DNA: TGTGCCAGCAGCTTAGAAGCAGGGAGCGAATCCTTC
size: .; V: TRBV12-3/TRBV12-4; length: 14; D: .; J: TRBJ1-1; CDR3: CASTPVRSNTEASF; DNA: TGTGCCTCCACACCTGTACGGTCCAACACTGAAGCTTCCTTT
size: few; V: TRBV9; length: 14; D: .; J: TRBJ1-1; CDR3: CASSSPGPNTEAFF; DNA: TGTGCCAGCTCTTCTCCGGGACCTAACACTGAAGCTTTCTTT
size: .; V: TRBV20-1; length: 16; D: .; J: TRBJ1-1; CDR3: CSARDRGGAGATEAFF; DNA: TGCAGTGCTAGAGATCGAGGAGGGGCGGGGGCCACTGAAGCTTTCTTT
size: few; V: TRBV12-3/TRBV12-4; length: 12; D: .; J: TRBJ2-7; CDR3: CASGDTPYEQYF; DNA: TGTGCCAGCGGGGACACCCCCTACGAGCAGTACTTC
size: few; V: TRBV7-9; length: 14; D: .; J: TRBJ1-4; CDR3: CASSQVSGEEKLFF; DNA: TGCGCCAGCAGCCAAGTGTCAGGGGAGGAAAAACTGTTTTTT
size: few; V: TRBV6-5; length: 15; D: .; J: TRBJ1-1; CDR3: CASSYDRGGNTEAFF; DNA: TGTGCCAGCAGTTACGACCGGGGGGGGAACACTGAAGCTTTCTTT
size: .; V: TRBV7-2; length: 14; D: .; J: TRBJ2-7; CDR3: CASSYSTSTYEQYF; DNA: TGTGCCAGCAGTTACTCGACAAGTACCTACGAGCAGTACTTC
size: few; V: TRBV6-1; length: 16; D: TRBD1; J: TRBJ1-3; CDR3: CASIRQGGQSGNTIYF; DNA: TGTGCCAGCATCAGACAGGGAGGCCAATCTGGAAACACCATATATTTT
size: .; V: TRBV28; length: 14; D: .; J: TRBJ1-5; CDR3: CASSPTGGYQPQHF; DNA: TGTGCCAGCAGTCCCACCGGGGGGTATCAGCCCCAGCATTTT
size: .; V: TRBV7-8; length: 15; D: TRBD1; J: TRBJ2-7; CDR3: CASSLSRRAGGEQYF; DNA: TGTGCCAGCAGCTTATCCCGCAGGGCAGGGGGCGAGCAGTACTTC
size: many; V: TRBV7-9; length: 12; D: .; J: TRBJ2-7; CDR3: CASSGLSYEQYF; DNA: TGTGCCAGCAGCGGACTTTCCTACGAGCAGTACTTC
size: .; V: TRBV29-1; length: 14; D: .; J: TRBJ2-6; CDR3: CSPGSGGRANVLTF; DNA: TGCAGCCCTGGGAGCGGCGGGAGGGCCAACGTCCTGACTTTC
size: .; V: TRBV4-1; length: 15; D: .; J: TRBJ1-5; CDR3: CASSQDGTDNQPQHF; DNA: TGCGCCAGCAGCCAAGACGGGACGGACAATCAGCCCCAGCATTTT
size: many; V: TRBV12-3/TRBV12-4; length: 16; D: .; J: TRBJ2-5; CDR3: CASSLNRDGDQETQYF; DNA: TGTGCCAGCAGTTTAAACAGGGACGGGGACCAAGAGACCCAGTACTTC
size: few; V: TRBV6-1; length: 12; D: .; J: TRBJ2-5; CDR3: CASTGTAQTQYF; DNA: TGTGCCAGCACCGGGACGGCCCAGACCCAGTACTTC
size: few; V: TRBV19; length: 15; D: .; J: TRBJ2-2; CDR3: CASSIFSGESGELFF; DNA: TGTGCCAGTAGTATATTCTCTGGGGAGAGCGGGGAGCTGTTTTTT
size: .; V: TRBV9; length: 14; D: .; J: TRBJ2-5; CDR3: CASSPTRGGETQYF; DNA: TGTGCCAGCAGCCCCACTAGGGGGGGAGAGACCCAGTACTTC
size: many; V: TRBV5-8; length: 14; D: .; J: TRBJ1-5; CDR3: CASSLEAGYQPQHF; DNA: TGTGCCAGCAGCTTGGAGGCGGGATACCAGCCCCAGCATTTT
size: once; V: TRBV5-6; length: 13; D: .; J: TRBJ1-3; CDR3: CASSLKYGNTIYF; DNA: TGTGCCAGCAGCTTGAAGTACGGAAACACCATATATTTT
size: few; V: TRBV7-6; length: 16; D: TRBD1; J: TRBJ1-1; CDR3: CASRSPGQGLTAEAFF; DNA: TGTGCCAGCAGATCCCCGGGACAGGGTTTGACCGCTGAAGCTTTCTTT
size: few; V: TRBV20-1; length: 12; D: TRBD1; J: TRBJ2-7; CDR3: CSIPGQAYEQYF; DNA: TGCAGCATCCCGGGACAGGCATACGAGCAGTACTTC